The 9 T cell receptor beta chains given below trace back to one sample, sequenced in a study of Ad26.COV2.S vaccination and SARS-CoV-2 variants. The treatment is: over 15 received Ad26.COV2.S at low or high dose, single or two shots; several received placebo; per-sample allocation not given. Specimen acquisition occurred on day 63 following the initial vaccine or placebo injection. This table comes from immunoSEQ multiplex PCR, and its TCRdb copy is limited to in-frame clones, with some not included. The table shows 500,000 or so clones, with approximately 88% occurring only once. Sequenced here: peripheral blood, sampled in a trial of Ad26.COV2.S vaccine versus placebo. Every receptor here comes from a person aged 18 to 65 who received the Ad26.COV2.S COVID-19 vaccine or a placebo.

This clone was seen ten or more times. The chain has TRBV6-2 or TRBV6-3 and TRBJ2-3, with D possibly being TRBD1 or TRBD2 (5 bases each). Germline CDR1 and CDR2: MNHEY and SVGEGT. The CDR3 loop spans 12 amino acids. V was shortened by 2 bases and J by 9 bases, with 9 bases between the two germline ends. CDR3 residues: CASSYGDATQYF. The CDR3 coding sequence is TGTGCCAGCAGTTACGGGGACGCCACGCAGTATTTT.

The chain couples TRBV5-8 to TRBJ1-1; D is undetermined. The germline V and J ends were trimmed by 4 bases and 8 bases, with 18 bases remaining between them. Germline CDR1 and CDR2: SGHTS and YDEGEE. CDR3 size: 14 residues. Here the CDR3 DNA reads TGTGCCAGCAGCGTCCTTGGGTTTCGGGGAGAAGCTTTCTTT. Its translation is CASSVLGFRGEAFF. The complete variable domain, with remaining parts taken from reference TRBV5-8 and TRBJ1-1, reads EAGVTQSPTHLIKTRGQQATLRCSPISGHTSVYWYQQALGLGLQFLLWYDEGEERNRGNFPPRFSGRQFPNYSSELNVNALELEDSALYLCASSVLGFRGEAFFGQGTRLTVV.

This chain connects TRBV7-3 to TRBJ2-1; perhaps TRBD2 as D (5 bases). The V and J ends lost 5 bases and 8 bases respectively, with 19 bases between them. Germline V gives CDR1 SGHTA, CDR2 FQGTGA. This CDR3 comprises 15 residues. The CDR3 region has the DNA TGTGCCAGCAGCGCGAGCGGAGGAGGTGGCGATGAGCAGTTCTTC. Protein: CASSASGGGGDEQFF.

The chain links TRBV11-2 to TRBJ2-1; 15 positions match TRBD2. Germline V gene data show CDR1 as SGHAT and CDR2 as FQNNGV. The CDR3 covers 18 residues. The trim removed 5 bases at V and 5 bases at J, leaving 10 bases unmatched. Written as DNA, the CDR3 is TGTGCCAGCAGCCTTATTGGACTAGCGGGAGGGGGACACAATGAGCAGTTCTTC. Protein sequence: CASSLIGLAGGGHNEQFF.

This chain joins TRBV6-1 and TRBJ2-3, with D perhaps TRBD1 (7 bases). Trimming took 2 bases from V and 0 from J, leaving 15 bases between them. There are 17 residues in the CDR3. The germline V gene encodes CDR1 MNHNS and CDR2 SASEGT. CDR3 nucleotides: TGTGCCAGCAGTGAATTTGCGGGACAGCCGAGCACAGATACGCAGTATTTT. It translates to CASSEFAGQPSTDTQYF.

This clone was found a few times. This chain uses TRBV5-1 with TRBJ2-2, with 9 bases lining up with TRBD1. J lost 6 bases, V lost 3 bases, and 9 bases had no gene match. The CDR3 totals 16 residues. Looked up from germline, CDR1 is SGHRS and CDR2 is YFSETQ. In nucleotides, the CDR3 is TGCGCCAGCAGCTCACACAGGGGGCGCTTATCCGGGGAGCTGTTTTTT. Translated: CASSSHRGRLSGELFF. Combining the CDR3 with reference TRBV5-1 and TRBJ2-2 gives the whole variable domain KAGVTQTPRYLIKTRGQQVTLSCSPISGHRSVSWYQQTPGQGLQFLFEYFSETQRNKGNFPGRFSGRQFSNSRSEMNVSTLELGDSALYLCASSSHRGRLSGELFFGEGSRLTVL.

This clone was recorded a few times. The J gene is TRBJ2-1, the V gene TRBV5-1; tentative D call: TRBD2 (5 bases). Trimming took off 1 base at V and 9 bases at J, with 11 bases between the two ends. The germline gives CDR1 SGHRS, CDR2 YFSETQ. The CDR3 is 13 residues long. This chain's CDR3 is CASSLSGLREQFF. In DNA, the CDR3 is TGCGCCAGCAGCTTGTCTGGACTCCGTGAGCAGTTCTTC.

The chain recombines TRBV29-1 with TRBJ1-1; 7 nucleotides match TRBD1. Trimming removed 4 bases from V and 0 bases from J; junction bases left unmatched: 2. The CDR3 extends over 13 amino acids. Germline CDR1 and CDR2: SQVTM and ANQGSEA. The CDR3 is CSVGGGLNTEAFF. CDR3 DNA sequence: TGCAGCGTTGGAGGGGGCCTGAACACTGAAGCTTTCTTT.

The rearrangement uses TRBV28 and TRBJ1-5; D may be TRBD1 (5 bases). The CDR3 covers 20 residues. The germline CDR1 and CDR2 sequences are MDHEN and SYDVKM. The V end lost 4 bases, the J end lost 0 bases, and 25 bases lay between the germline ends. CDR3 sequence: CASSSQGSTGSTYSNQPQHF. Written as DNA, the CDR3 is TGTGCCAGCAGTTCCCAGGGTAGTACAGGCAGTACCTATAGCAATCAGCCCCAGCATTTT.